What follows are 23 T cell receptor beta chains derived from one specimen sequenced in a study of blood T cells in healthy people across ages. Sample-barcoded 5' priming and a J-beta primer mix drove a second PCR of roughly 7 to 11 cycles. TCRdb re-called the 5' RACE reads with MiXCR, one entry per CDR3 protein. The data show roughly 2 million distinct CDR3 sequences, about 49% seen once. The sample taken for sequencing was blood. The receptors come from a woman aged 40 to 49 in good health.

A few counts support this clonotype. The J gene is TRBJ2-7, the V gene TRBV6-5; D ambiguous. The CDR3 has 12 residues. Germline V gene sequence: CDR1 MNHEY, CDR2 SVGAGI. The V and J ends lost 9 bases and 0 bases respectively, with 9 bases between them. In nucleotides, the CDR3 is TGTGCCAGTATAGGCGGCTCCTACGAGCAGTACTTC. Its protein product is CASIGGSYEQYF.

The rearrangement links TRBV20-1 to TRBJ2-3; no clear D. V dropped 6 bases and J dropped 8 bases, with 15 bases sitting between them. The CDR3 is 12 amino acids. Germline-derived CDR1 and CDR2 are DFQATT and SNEGSKA (reference sequence). The CDR3 DNA follows: TGCAGTGCCATAATCCGGGCCTCTACGCAGTATTTT. Translation: CSAIIRASTQYF.

This clonotype was seen at least ten times. The chain recombines TRBV29-1 with TRBJ2-1; D perhaps matches TRBD1 (6 bases). Germline values: CDR1 SQVTM, CDR2 ANQGSEA. The CDR3 extends over 11 amino acids. The CDR3 protein is CSVLRGNEQFF. CDR3 DNA: TGCAGTGTTCTGAGGGGGAATGAGCAGTTCTTC.

The chain couples TRBV29-1 to TRBJ2-3; 7 nucleotides line up with TRBD2. Germline CDR1 and CDR2: SQVTM and ANQGSEA. The CDR3 is 16 residues long. V shed 7 bases, J shed 2 bases, and the junction held 15 bases outside the gene matches. CDR3 loop: CSASGTDRTYTDTQYF. The CDR3 DNA reads TGCAGCGCCAGCGGGACGGATCGTACCTACACAGATACGCAGTATTTT.

This clonotype was seen only a few times. CDR3 nucleotides: TGTGCCACCAGTGATCCCCAGGGGACAGAGACCCAGTACTTC. Amino acid sequence: CATSDPQGTETQYF. The chain recombines TRBV24-1 with TRBJ2-5, with D possibly being TRBD1 (6 bases). The germline V gene has CDR1 KGHDR and CDR2 SFDVKD. V dropped 3 bases and J dropped 4 bases, with 11 bases sitting between them. This CDR3 is built from 14 residues.

This chain uses TRBV7-2 with TRBJ1-6, with a tentative D call TRBD1 (5 bases). V was shortened by 1 base and J by 7 bases, with 11 bases between the two germline ends. In germline, CDR1 is SGHTA, CDR2 FQGNSA. The CDR3 length is 15 residues. DNA of the CDR3: TGTGCCAGCAGCTTAGGGGGGACCACGAATTCACCCCTCCACTTT. Residues: CASSLGGTTNSPLHF.

Comments on this clonotype: A read error may produce the germline difference seen at one junction end. V usage is TRBV12-3 or TRBV12-4 and J usage is TRBJ2-1; no reliable D call. The CDR3 has 12 amino acids. The CDR3 DNA sequence: TGTGCCAGCAGTTCATACACCGCCGAGCGGTTCTTC. It specifies CASSSYTAERFF.

The CDR3 DNA follows: TGTGCCAGCAGTCCTGAGACTAGCGGGGGCCGCTACGAGCAGTACTTC. Translating gives CASSPETSGGRYEQYF. This chain uses TRBV7-2 with TRBJ2-7; TRBD2 aligns across 12 bases. The germline gives CDR1 SGHTA, CDR2 FQGNSA. The CDR3 extends over 16 amino acids. J gave up 3 bases and V 6 bases, and 9 bases lay outside the gene matches. The variable domain in full, completed from reference TRBV7-2 and TRBJ2-7, reads GAGVSQSPSNKVTEKGKDVELRCDPISGHTALYWYRQSLGQGLEFLIYFQGNSAPDKSGLPSDRFSAERTGGSVSTLTIQRTQQEDSAVYLCASSPETSGGRYEQYFGPGTRLTVT.

This clonotype was seen more than once but under ten times. The chain uses TRBV5-1 and TRBJ2-5; D is perhaps TRBD2 (5 bases). The CDR3 extends over 12 amino acids. Germline V gene sequence: CDR1 SGHRS, CDR2 YFSETQ. V lost 4 bases, J lost 5 bases, and 9 bases lay in between. The CDR3 reads CASSRLTETQYF. The CDR3 bases are TGCGCCAGCAGCCGACTAACGGAGACCCAGTACTTC. Together with reference TRBV5-1 and TRBJ2-5, the CDR3 gives the full variable domain: KAGVTQTPRYLIKTRGQQVTLSCSPISGHRSVSWYQQTPGQGLQFLFEYFSETQRNKGNFPGRFSGRQFSNSRSEMNVSTLELGDSALYLCASSRLTETQYFGPGTRLLVL.

This CDR3 is CASSLWRSANYGYTF. The DNA of the CDR3 is TGCGCCAGCAGCCTTTGGAGGTCAGCTAACTATGGCTACACCTTC. The chain carries TRBV4-3 and TRBJ1-2; D remains unclear. Germline V CDR1 and CDR2: LGHNA, YSLEER. V was cut by 4 bases and J by 0 bases, with 12 bases left in between. The CDR3 runs to 15 residues.

The chain uses TRBV7-9 and TRBJ1-2; the D is unclear. V was cut by 8 bases and J by 4 bases, with 14 bases left in between. CDR3 length: 13 amino acids. Germline lookup yields CDR1 SEHNR and CDR2 FQNEAQ (reference sequence). CDR3 in DNA: TGTGCCAGCTCCCCGGTACCTCGCTATGGCTACACCTTC. This codes for CASSPVPRYGYTF.

This clonotype was seen a handful of times. The chain employs TRBV15 and TRBJ1-5; D not certain. The CDR3 spans 16 residues. Trimming pared 5 bases from V and 2 bases from J, leaving 16 bases between. Germline CDR1 LNHNV, CDR2 YYDKDF (reference sequence). The CDR3 DNA reads as TGTGCCACCAGCGGGTCAGTGGTAATTGGCAATCAGCCCCAGCATTTT. It is translated as CATSGSVVIGNQPQHF.

Only a few counts were recorded for this clonotype. The chain combines TRBV21-1 with TRBJ1-4; the table gives TRBD1 as D, unverified against the DNA. TRBV21-1 is described as a pseudogene. This CDR3 region has 17 residues. Here the CDR3 DNA reads TGTGCCAGCAGCAAAAGGGGATATTCAGGGGGTGATGAAAAACTGTTTTTT. It codes for CASSKRGYSGGDEKLFF.

The V and J genes are TRBV4-1 and TRBJ2-4, with 12 bases identical to TRBD2. The germline V gene has CDR1 MGHRA and CDR2 YSYEKL. CDR3 length: 15 residues. The ends lost 4 bases at V and 9 bases at J; junction bases unmatched: 7. CDR3 sequence: CASSPLAGGPGIQYF. Written as DNA, the CDR3 is TGCGCCAGCAGCCCCCTAGCGGGGGGGCCGGGCATTCAGTACTTC.

As to this clonotype: One end of the junction fails to match germline, which may point to a read error. The gene calls are TRBV28 and TRBJ2-7; D gene uncertain. The CDR3 has 12 amino acids. Germline CDR1 is MDHEN and CDR2 is SYDVKM. The CDR3 nucleotides read TGTGCCAGCAGGTTATCGCCATACGAGCAGTACTTC. This encodes CASRLSPYEQYF.

The genes are TRBV28 and TRBJ2-7, with D possibly matching TRBD1 (6 bases). Germline V lookup: CDR1 MDHEN, CDR2 SYDVKM. Trimming stripped 4 bases from V and 0 bases from J, with 13 bases between. The CDR3 totals 15 residues. CDR3 bases: TGTGCCAGCAGTTACGGACAGTACAGCTCCTACGAGCAGTACTTC. It yields the protein CASSYGQYSSYEQYF.

This chain connects TRBV7-2 to TRBJ2-7; D is uncertain. The CDR3 length is 15 residues. Between the trimmed V and J ends, which lost 4 bases and 3 bases, there was a span of 16 bases. Germline-derived CDR1 and CDR2 are SGHTA and FQGNSA. CDR3 residues: CASSSAAPAIYEQYF. The CDR3 nucleotides are TGTGCCAGCAGCTCGGCGGCGCCCGCCATCTACGAGCAGTACTTC.

This clonotype was seen a single time. The genes are TRBV4-1 and TRBJ1-5; D gene ambiguous. Between the trimmed V and J ends, which lost 0 bases and 7 bases, there was a span of 7 bases. This CDR3 has 13 residues. CDR1 and CDR2 (germline): MGHRA, YSYEKL. The CDR3 nucleotides read TGCGCCAGCAGCCAAGATTTCCAGCAGCCCCAGCATTTT. Amino acid sequence: CASSQDFQQPQHF.

This clonotype was seen a few times. The chain employs TRBV12-3 or TRBV12-4 and TRBJ2-1, with TRBD1 matching 10 bases. The CDR3 extends over 15 amino acids. V shed 5 bases, J shed 1 base, and the junction held 2 bases outside the gene matches. The CDR3 nucleotides read TGTGCCAGCAGTACGGGACAGGGGTCCTACAATGAGCAGTTCTTC. Protein: CASSTGQGSYNEQFF.

On this clonotype: Sequence at one end of the junction differs from germline and may be a read error. The gene calls are TRBV6-2 or TRBV6-3 and TRBJ2-7; no definite D call. The CDR3 is 11 residues long. CDR1 is MNHEY and CDR2 is SVGEGT in the germline V gene. The CDR3 bases are TGTACCAGCAGCAGTTCCTACGAGCAGTACTTC. Protein product: CTSSSSYEQYF.

There are a few counts of this clonotype. This chain connects TRBV15 to TRBJ1-6, with D unclear. The CDR3 has 19 residues. V dropped 2 bases and J dropped 0 bases, with 17 bases sitting between them. From germline, CDR1 is LNHNV and CDR2 YYDKDF (reference sequence). The CDR3 spells CATSRSGGTALSYNSPLHF. The DNA of the CDR3 is TGTGCCACCAGCAGATCAGGAGGAACAGCCCTCTCCTATAATTCACCCCTCCACTTT.

The rearrangement joins TRBV10-3 to TRBJ1-5, with D possibly matching TRBD1 (5 bases). The germline V and J ends were trimmed by 6 bases and 1 base, with 10 bases remaining between them. The CDR3 covers 14 residues. CDR1 is ENHRY and CDR2 is SYGVKD in the germline V gene. CDR3 loop: CAISREASNQPQHF. Written as DNA, the CDR3 is TGTGCCATCAGCAGGGAGGCCAGCAATCAGCCCCAGCATTTT.

This clonotype was seen at least ten times. The V call is TRBV7-3, the J call TRBJ2-1; D is possibly TRBD1 (6 bases). The germline CDR1 and CDR2 sequences are SGHTA and FQGTGA. CDR3 length: 14 amino acids. V was shortened by 5 bases and J by 5 bases, with 13 bases between the two germline ends. CDR3 loop: CASSTGQTNNEQFF. The CDR3 DNA reads TGTGCCAGCAGCACCGGACAGACTAACAATGAGCAGTTCTTC.